What follows are 11 T cell receptor beta chains derived from one specimen sequenced in a study of T cell responses to AZD1222 COVID-19 vaccine. Repertoires were generated with immunoSEQ multiplex PCR, while TCRdb's copy carries only in-frame clones and drops some. The table lists around 140,000 clones, with 2% to 2.5% in the top ten. Material: peripheral blood. These receptors all come from an adult in good health.

The CDR3 protein is CASSGVGFLMNTEAFF. DNA of the CDR3: TGCGCCAGCAGTGGGGTGGGGTTCTTAATGAACACTGAAGCTTTCTTT. V is TRBV4-1 and J is TRBJ1-1; D not certain. Germline assignment: CDR1 MGHRA and CDR2 YSYEKL. CDR3 length equals 16 residues. Trimming took off 6 bases at V and 0 bases at J, with 17 bases between the two ends.

V is TRBV20-1 and J is TRBJ1-5; no clear D. The CDR3 runs to 13 residues. The ends were cut back, 3 bases at V and 5 bases at J, with 11 bases in the middle. Germline loops: CDR1 DFQATT, CDR2 SNEGSKA (reference sequence). CDR3: CSASTGRDQPQHF. The CDR3 DNA reads as TGCAGTGCTAGTACGGGGAGAGATCAGCCCCAGCATTTT.

This chain joins TRBV7-9 and TRBJ2-1, with D hard to call. With 5 bases removed from V and 8 bases from J, the gap between germline ends came to 19 bases. Germline V gene data show CDR1 as SEHNR and CDR2 as FQNEAQ (reference sequence). The CDR3 totals 15 residues. The CDR3 region is CASSPRSPPTDEQFF. CDR3 sequence (DNA): TGTGCCAGCAGCCCTCGTAGCCCCCCTACGGATGAGCAGTTCTTC. Combining the CDR3 with reference TRBV7-9 and TRBJ2-1 gives the whole variable domain DTGVSQNPRHKITKRGQNVTFRCDPISEHNRLYWYRQTLGQGPEFLTYFQNEAQLEKSRLLSDRFSAERPKGSFSTLEIQRTEQGDSAMYLCASSPRSPPTDEQFFGPGTRLTVL.

The chain recombines TRBV28 with TRBJ1-2, with D unclear. Per the germline V gene, CDR1 is MDHEN and CDR2 is SYDVKM. V lost 2 bases to trimming and J lost 0 bases, with 7 bases between them. The CDR3 runs 14 residues. The CDR3 DNA is TGTGCCAGCAGTTTACGCGTAGCTAACTATGGCTACACCTTC. Translated, it gives CASSLRVANYGYTF.

This chain joins TRBV3-1 (or the pseudogene TRBV3-2) and TRBJ1-2; D is perhaps TRBD1 (5 bases). This CDR3 is built from 14 residues. The germline CDR1 and CDR2 sequences are LGHDT and YNNKEL (reference sequence). Trimming pared 0 bases from V and 7 bases from J, leaving 12 bases between. The CDR3 nucleotides are TGTGCCAGCAGCCAAGATTTCCAGGGCGGTGGCTACACCTTC. It encodes CASSQDFQGGGYTF.

CDR3 DNA: TGTGCCAGCAGTCCGCCCGGACCGAGGGCCTACGAGCAGTACTTC. Residues: CASSPPGPRAYEQYF. The chain uses TRBV13 and TRBJ2-7; perhaps TRBD2 as D (5 bases). Germline CDR1 is PRHDT and CDR2 is FYEKMQ (reference sequence). The CDR3 covers 15 residues. V lost 6 bases and J lost 2, with 17 bases in between.

The chain links TRBV5-1 to TRBJ1-1; a possible D gene is TRBD1 (5 bases). Trimming stripped 4 bases from V and 4 bases from J, with 14 bases between. The germline gives CDR1 SGHRS, CDR2 YFSETQ. The length of the CDR3 is 14 residues. Here the CDR3 DNA reads TGCGCCAGCAGCACCACAGGAGAACCCACTGAAGCTTTCTTT. This translates into CASSTTGEPTEAFF.

The chain couples TRBV6-5 to TRBJ1-5; a weak D match, TRBD1 (5 bases). The CDR3 extends over 13 amino acids. Trimming took off 6 bases at V and 7 bases at J, with 13 bases between the two ends. The V gene's germline CDR1 is MNHEY and CDR2 SVGAGI. DNA of the CDR3: TGTGCCAGCAGCGCAGGGACGGTCCAGCCCCAGCATTTT. Protein sequence: CASSAGTVQPQHF.

The rearrangement links TRBV10-3 to TRBJ2-7; D call uncertain. Germline CDR1 ENHRY, CDR2 SYGVKD. The CDR3 contains 16 residues. V lost 6 bases to trimming and J lost 0 bases, with 18 bases between them. CDR3: CAIRSGPSPTSYEQYF. CDR3 bases: TGTGCCATCAGGTCCGGGCCTTCCCCTACCTCCTACGAGCAGTACTTC.

The gene calls are TRBV7-2 and TRBJ1-1; TRBD1 might be the D (6 bases). This CDR3 spans 15 amino acids. V gave up 1 base and J gave up 4 bases, with 13 bases separating them. Germline V gives CDR1 SGHTA, CDR2 FQGNSA. CDR3 loop: CASSLVAGVGTEAFF. The DNA for the CDR3 is TGTGCCAGCAGCTTAGTGGCAGGGGTGGGCACTGAAGCTTTCTTT.

The chain has TRBV6-5 and TRBJ2-7, with D maybe TRBD1 (6 bases). Trimming cost V 4 bases and J 6 bases, with 16 bases left between them. The CDR3 contains 14 residues. Germline V gene sequence: CDR1 MNHEY, CDR2 SVGAGI. The CDR3 DNA reads TGTGCCAGCAGTTTGGGGGCCCGTCGGGGCGAGCAGTACTTC. Protein sequence: CASSLGARRGEQYF.